The TCR beta chain described here comes from a study of blood T cell repertoires in COVID-19. Looking at the study overall: There were acute and convalescent COVID-19 samples, and they came from the United States, Italy and Spain. PBMCs, B-cell-depleted T cells, or T cells provided the cDNA or gDNA that made up the material.

Under the authors' procedure: Amplification of reference gene primers was used by the study to estimate nucleated cell counts. Using immunoSEQ multiplex PCR, the repertoire was profiled, and TCRdb retains in-frame clones only, with some absent. Clone size and V and J calls were adopted from that table, with D and trimming inferred from the DNA. The sample lists tens of thousands of clones, 65% to 90% occurring once. Trimming pared 5 bases from V and 3 bases from J, leaving 9 bases between. The CDR3 has 13 residues. The V gene's germline CDR1 is MDHEN and CDR2 SYDVKM. The clonotype comes from a man between 65 and 80 years old with active COVID-19. Specimen: peripheral blood. The chain uses TRBV28 and TRBJ2-3; D possibly corresponds to TRBD1 (5 bases). The CDR3 DNA sequence: TGTGCCAGCAGTCAGGGTGGTACAGATACGCAGTATTTT. This encodes CASSQGGTDTQYF.